These T cell receptor beta chains were read from a single sample in a study of blood T cells in healthy people across ages. In TCRdb, the 5' RACE reads were re-called with MiXCR into one record per CDR3 protein. The sample has about 620,000 distinct CDR3 sequences, about 50% seen once; the top ten hold approximately 13%. Sequenced: blood. Every receptor here comes from an elderly woman in good health. CDR3s include the opening cysteine and the closing phenylalanine or tryptophan. The D gene is left open where the match is weak. Clone size is stated in some rows and not others, as once, few, many or a class when expanded.

J,size,V,D,DNA,CDR3
TRBJ2-5,.,TRBV3-1,.,TGTGCCAGCAGCCAAGTAGGGACGGCCCCCGAGACCCAGTACTTC,CASSQVGTAPETQYF
TRBJ2-1,many,TRBV6-5,TRBD2,TGTGCCAGCAGTGGGGGGGGTCCCCCGAATGAGCAGTTCTTC,CASSGGGPPNEQFF
TRBJ2-3,.,TRBV12-3/TRBV12-4,.,TGTGCCAGCAGACTCAACTCACATACGCAGTATTTT,CASRLNSHTQYF
TRBJ2-1,many,TRBV7-2,.,TGTGCCAGCAGCTTAGTAGCGGCCTCCTACAATGAGCAGTTCTTC,CASSLVAASYNEQFF
TRBJ2-5,many,TRBV6-2/TRBV6-3,TRBD2,TGTGCCAGCAGAACTAGCGGGATTCAAGAGACCCAGTACTTC,CASRTSGIQETQYF
TRBJ2-1,.,TRBV10-3,.,TGTGCCATCAGTGAGTCAAGGGTGTCAGGGATCGGCAATGAGCAGTTCTTC,CAISESRVSGIGNEQFF
TRBJ1-5,.,TRBV30,.,TGTGCCTGGACGGGGGGGACGAACAATCAGCCCCAGCATTTT,CAWTGGTNNQPQHF
TRBJ1-2,.,TRBV20-1,TRBD1,TGCAGTGCCATTCCATCGGACAGGGGAGGAGGCTACACCTTC,CSAIPSDRGGGYTF
TRBJ2-5,.,TRBV20-1,TRBD2,TGCAGTGCTAGAGTTAGTAGCGGGCTACATGATCGAGAGACCCAGTACTTC,CSARVSSGLHDRETQYF
TRBJ2-1,many,TRBV5-1,.,TGCGCCAGCAGCTTGGTGCCTTCTCATGACGCGCAGTTCTTC,CASSLVPSHDAQFF
TRBJ2-1,many,TRBV27,.,TGTGCCAGCTGGAGGGAGGCCAATGAGCAGTTCTTC,CASWREANEQFF
TRBJ2-7,.,TRBV29-1,.,TGCAGCGTTGAAAAGGTCGATACCGCCTACGAGCAGTACTTC,CSVEKVDTAYEQYF
TRBJ2-1,many,TRBV5-1,.,TGCGCCAGCAGCTTCGACTCCAATGAGCAGTTCTTC,CASSFDSNEQFF
TRBJ2-3,many,TRBV6-5,.,TGTGCCAGCATGGGAACCGGCACAGATACGCAGTATTTT,CASMGTGTDTQYF
TRBJ1-6,many,TRBV4-1,.,TGCGCCAGCAGCCAAGGGACAGCCGATAATTCACCCCTCCACTTT,CASSQGTADNSPLHF
TRBJ2-1,many,TRBV6-4,.,TGTGCCAGCAGTGACTCGAGGAGGGGTTACAATGAGCAGTTCTTC,CASSDSRRGYNEQFF
TRBJ2-1,.,TRBV20-1,TRBD2,TGCAGTGCTAGACTCGGGGGGGCCAGCAATGAGCAGTTCTTC,CSARLGGASNEQFF
TRBJ2-4,few,TRBV20-1,TRBD1,TGCAGTGCCCCGGGACAGGGAATAGCCAAAAACATTCAGTACTTC,CSAPGQGIAKNIQYF